Here is one TCR beta chain with its context. The sample comes from a study of blood T cell repertoires in COVID-19. On the study more broadly: PBMCs, B-cell-depleted T cells, or T cells provided the cDNA or gDNA that made up the material.

Germline CDR1 reads SGHTS; CDR2 reads YDEGEE. This CDR3 spans 16 amino acids. V was cut by 4 bases and J by 1 base, with 17 bases left in between. Authors' processing steps: Estimation of nucleated cell counts relied on the amplification of reference gene primers. Sequencing used immunoSEQ multiplex PCR; TCRdb keeps in-frame clones, though not all of them. V, J and clone size are those of that table, while D and trimming were read from the DNA. Of 150,000 to 200,000 clones in the sample, 70% to 85% were seen once. The receptor's source is a human donor with acute or convalescent COVID-19. The donor label of this sample is uncertain. Sequenced input: peripheral blood. The chain links TRBV5-8 to TRBJ1-1; weak D call: TRBD1 (5 bases). The CDR3 loop is CASSLGVFGANTEAFF. CDR3 DNA sequence: TGTGCCAGCAGCCTAGGGGTTTTTGGGGCGAACACTGAAGCTTTCTTT.